These T cell receptor beta chains were read from a single sample in a study of beta chain features in type 1 diabetes. This table comes from immunoSEQ multiplex PCR, and its TCRdb copy is limited to in-frame clones, with some not included. This table has about 150,000 clones, roughly a tenth appearing once. Sequencing input: naive CD4+ T cells from blood. These TCRs come from a man aged 18 to 29 in good health. The CDR3 runs from the conserved cysteine through the conserved F or W. Fields, in order: D gene, V gene, clone size, J gene, CDR3 protein. D genes are given only for firm matches. Clone size appears in some rows only: once, few, many, or a class for an expanded clone.

>TRBD2|TRBV7-6|-|TRBJ2-1
CASRGGGGSYNEQFF
>TRBD2|TRBV5-6|few|TRBJ2-5
CASSLLLRGGLKETQYF
>-|TRBV18|many|TRBJ2-5
CASSPTQGQETQYF
>-|TRBV6-1|-|TRBJ2-7
CASTRGHYEQYF
>TRBD1|TRBV5-1|-|TRBJ2-1
CASSFTYDRGAEQFF
>-|TRBV7-9|few|TRBJ1-4
CASSSTGPQNEKLFF
>TRBD1|TRBV6-1|-|TRBJ1-2
CASSELGTGRYYGYTF
>-|TRBV20-1|-|TRBJ2-7
CSARVQGEQYF
>-|TRBV5-1|-|TRBJ2-3
CASSWEIAGYTDTQYF
>-|TRBV7-3|many|TRBJ2-5
CASSLSRQETQYF
>TRBD1|TRBV5-1|-|TRBJ2-5
CASSGTGTETQYF
>-|TRBV11-2|few|TRBJ1-5
CASSLAQPNQPQHF
>TRBD1|TRBV7-2|-|TRBJ2-7
CASSLAGGSYEQYF
>-|TRBV7-9|few|TRBJ1-2
CASSLSGTDYGYTF
>TRBD1|TRBV29-1|-|TRBJ2-4
CSVDGTGEGKNIQYF
>-|TRBV29-1|few|TRBJ2-2
CSVEDKGRVSGELFF
>TRBD1|TRBV11-2|few|TRBJ2-7
CASSRQGNEQYF
>-|TRBV11-1|few|TRBJ2-5
CASSSGLGTQYF
>-|TRBV5-1|-|TRBJ2-7
CASSLVRGLHEQYF
>TRBD1|TRBV6-5|-|TRBJ2-7
CASSYAGTGSYEQYF
>-|TRBV30|-|TRBJ2-3
CAWSWAFTDTQYF
>-|TRBV11-1|few|TRBJ2-7
CASSFSGISYEQYF
>TRBD1|TRBV18|few|TRBJ2-5
CASSLGQTEEQYF
>-|TRBV6-6|-|TRBJ1-2
CASSYSNGAGYTF
>TRBD1|TRBV7-9|few|TRBJ2-5
CASSHQGVREIQETQYF
>TRBD1|TRBV6-6|-|TRBJ1-1
CASSYPRAQGDTEAFF
>TRBD1|TRBV5-1|few|TRBJ2-7
CASSLDGTVSYEQYF
>TRBD1|TRBV5-6|few|TRBJ2-3
CASSFGQGGTDTQYF
>TRBD2|TRBV5-4|few|TRBJ2-1
CASRLRGGTRSYNEQFF
>-|TRBV11-3|-|TRBJ2-7
CASSPRQGYEQYF
>-|TRBV7-9|few|TRBJ2-7
CASSFTSSSYEQYF
>-|TRBV6-5|few|TRBJ2-7
CASSYGRAYEQYF
>-|TRBV11-2|-|TRBJ2-1
CASSFAGSYEQFF
>-|TRBV7-2|many|TRBJ2-4
CASSSELAKNIQYF
>TRBD2|TRBV7-8|few|TRBJ2-1
CASGGGGSNEQFF
>-|TRBV20-1|few|TRBJ1-2
CSARGAYGYTF
>-|TRBV7-9|many|TRBJ2-6
CASSIISGANVLTF
>TRBD1|TRBV11-2|few|TRBJ1-2
CASSRDGQVGRGYTF
>TRBD1|TRBV5-1|few|TRBJ2-5
CASSLGTGEETQYF
>TRBD2|TRBV7-2|few|TRBJ2-2
CASSLGLNTGELFF
>TRBD1|TRBV5-1|-|TRBJ1-6
CASSLGQGAYSPLHF